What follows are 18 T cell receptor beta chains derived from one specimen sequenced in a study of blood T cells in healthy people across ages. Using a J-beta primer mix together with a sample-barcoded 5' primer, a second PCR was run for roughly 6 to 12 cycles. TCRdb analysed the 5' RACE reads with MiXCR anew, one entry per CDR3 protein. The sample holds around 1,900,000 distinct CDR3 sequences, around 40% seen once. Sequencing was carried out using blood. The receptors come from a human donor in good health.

As DNA, the CDR3 is TGCGCCAGCAGCCAAGATCTCGGGACAGGGAGCACTAATGAGCAGTTCTTC. It yields the protein CASSQDLGTGSTNEQFF. The rearrangement joins TRBV4-3 to TRBJ2-1; TRBD1 aligns across 9 bases. This CDR3 spans 17 amino acids. The germline V gene encodes CDR1 LGHNA and CDR2 YSLEER. V shed 0 bases and J 7 bases; nucleotides not matched to a gene: 10.

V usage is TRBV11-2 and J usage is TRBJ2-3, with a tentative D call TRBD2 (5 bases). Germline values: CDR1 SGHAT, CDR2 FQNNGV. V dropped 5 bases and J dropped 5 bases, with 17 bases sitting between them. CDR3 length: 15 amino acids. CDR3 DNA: TGTGCCAGCAGCCCTGACTCGCCTCGGGGAGATACGCAGTATTTT. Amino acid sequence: CASSPDSPRGDTQYF.

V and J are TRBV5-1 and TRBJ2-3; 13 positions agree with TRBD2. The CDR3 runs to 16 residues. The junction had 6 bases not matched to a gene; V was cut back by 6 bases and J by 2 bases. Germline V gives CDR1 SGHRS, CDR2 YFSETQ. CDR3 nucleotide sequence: TGCGCCAGCAATTCCGGACTAGCGGGGGACACAGATACGCAGTATTTT. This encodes CASNSGLAGDTDTQYF.

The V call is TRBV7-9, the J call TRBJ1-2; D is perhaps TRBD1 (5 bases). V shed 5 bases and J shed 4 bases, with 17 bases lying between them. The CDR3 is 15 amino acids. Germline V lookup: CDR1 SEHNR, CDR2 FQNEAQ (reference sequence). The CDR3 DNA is TGTGCCAGCAGCACCCGGACAAACCGAGGCTATGGCTACACCTTC. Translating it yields CASSTRTNRGYGYTF.

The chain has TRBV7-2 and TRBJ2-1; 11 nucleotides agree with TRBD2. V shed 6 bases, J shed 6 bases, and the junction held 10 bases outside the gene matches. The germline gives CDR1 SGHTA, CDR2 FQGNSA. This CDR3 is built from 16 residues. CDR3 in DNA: TGTGCCAGCAGGCCTATTAGCGGGGGGGCATTCAATGAGCAGTTCTTC. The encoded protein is CASRPISGGAFNEQFF.

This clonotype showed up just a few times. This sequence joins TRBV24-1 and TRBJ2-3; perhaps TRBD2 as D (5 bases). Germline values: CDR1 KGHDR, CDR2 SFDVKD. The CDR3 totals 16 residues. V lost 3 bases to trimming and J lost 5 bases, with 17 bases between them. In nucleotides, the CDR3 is TGTGCCACCAGTGATCCACCCGTAGAGGGCGGAGATACGCAGTATTTT. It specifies CATSDPPVEGGDTQYF.

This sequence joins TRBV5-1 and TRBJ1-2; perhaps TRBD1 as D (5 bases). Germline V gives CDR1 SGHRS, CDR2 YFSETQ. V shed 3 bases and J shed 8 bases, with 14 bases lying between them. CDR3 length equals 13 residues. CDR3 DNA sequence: TGCGCCAGCAGCTCCCAGGGTATTCGGGGCTACACCTTC. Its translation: CASSSQGIRGYTF.

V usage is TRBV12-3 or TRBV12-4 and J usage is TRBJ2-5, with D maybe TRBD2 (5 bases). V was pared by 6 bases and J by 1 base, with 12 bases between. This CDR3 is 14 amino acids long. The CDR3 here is CASRRALGQETQYF. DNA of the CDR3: TGTGCCAGCAGGCGGGCATTAGGCCAAGAGACCCAGTACTTC.

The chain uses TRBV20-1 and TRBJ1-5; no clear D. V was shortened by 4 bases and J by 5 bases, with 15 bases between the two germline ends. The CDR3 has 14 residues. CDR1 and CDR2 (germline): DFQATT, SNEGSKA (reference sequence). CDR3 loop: CSAKRPFGDQPQHF. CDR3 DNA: TGCAGTGCTAAGCGGCCTTTTGGGGATCAGCCCCAGCATTTT.

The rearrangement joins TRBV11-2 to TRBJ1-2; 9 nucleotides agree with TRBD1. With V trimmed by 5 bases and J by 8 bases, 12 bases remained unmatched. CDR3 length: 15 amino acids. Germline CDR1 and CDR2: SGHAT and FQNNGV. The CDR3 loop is CASSPGQGIVGGYTF. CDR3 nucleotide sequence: TGTGCCAGCAGCCCGGGACAGGGAATCGTGGGGGGCTACACCTTC.

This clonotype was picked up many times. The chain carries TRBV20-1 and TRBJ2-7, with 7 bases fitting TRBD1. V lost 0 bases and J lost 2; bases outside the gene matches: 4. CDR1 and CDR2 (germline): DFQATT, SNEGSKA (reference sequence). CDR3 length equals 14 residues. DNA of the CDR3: TGCAGTGCTAGAGATTGGCAGGGGGCCTACGAGCAGTACTTC. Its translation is CSARDWQGAYEQYF.

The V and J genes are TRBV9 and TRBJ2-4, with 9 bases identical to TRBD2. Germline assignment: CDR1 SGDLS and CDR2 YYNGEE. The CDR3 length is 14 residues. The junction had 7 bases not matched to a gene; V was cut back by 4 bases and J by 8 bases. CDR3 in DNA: TGTGCCAGCAGCCTGGGACTAGCAGAGGACATTCAGTACTTC. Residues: CASSLGLAEDIQYF.

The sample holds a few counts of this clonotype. CDR3 coding DNA: TGTGCCAGCAGCGCCCTCCGGATTTTGAACTATGGCTACACCTTC. This translates into CASSALRILNYGYTF. The V and J genes are TRBV12-3 or TRBV12-4 and TRBJ1-2; the D is unclear. Trimming removed 6 bases at V and 2 bases at J, with 16 bases between. CDR3 size: 15 residues.

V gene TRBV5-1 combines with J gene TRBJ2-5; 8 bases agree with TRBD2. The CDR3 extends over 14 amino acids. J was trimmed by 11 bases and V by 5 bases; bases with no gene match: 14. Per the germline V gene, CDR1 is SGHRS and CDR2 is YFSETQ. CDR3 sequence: CASSSGGVLREQYF. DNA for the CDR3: TGCGCCAGCAGTTCCGGGGGGGTCCTTCGGGAGCAGTACTTC.

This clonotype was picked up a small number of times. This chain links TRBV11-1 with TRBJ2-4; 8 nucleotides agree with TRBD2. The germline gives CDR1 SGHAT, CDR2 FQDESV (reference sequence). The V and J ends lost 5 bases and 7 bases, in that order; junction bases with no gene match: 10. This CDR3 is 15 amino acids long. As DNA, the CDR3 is TGTGCCAGCAGCCCCCGGCGGGGGGCGGGGAACATTCAGTACTTC. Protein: CASSPRRGAGNIQYF. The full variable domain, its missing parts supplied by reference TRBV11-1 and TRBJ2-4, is EAEVAQSPRYKITEKSQAVAFWCDPISGHATLYWYRQILGQGPELLVQFQDESVVDDSQLPKDRFSAERLKGVDSTLKIQPAELGDSAMYLCASSPRRGAGNIQYFGAGTRLSVL.

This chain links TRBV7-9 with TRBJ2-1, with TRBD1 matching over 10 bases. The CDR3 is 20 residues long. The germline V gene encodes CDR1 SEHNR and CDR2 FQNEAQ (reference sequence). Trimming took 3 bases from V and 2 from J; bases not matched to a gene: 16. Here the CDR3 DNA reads TGTGCCAGCAGCTTTGTGGGGCCGTACGACAGGGGGCGGACCTACAATGAGCAGTTCTTC. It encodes CASSFVGPYDRGRTYNEQFF.

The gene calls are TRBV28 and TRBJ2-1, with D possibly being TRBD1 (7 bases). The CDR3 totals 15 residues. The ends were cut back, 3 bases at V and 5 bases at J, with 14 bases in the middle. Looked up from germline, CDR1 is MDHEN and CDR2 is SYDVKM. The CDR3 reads CASSLGGQLNNEQFF. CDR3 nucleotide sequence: TGTGCCAGCAGTTTGGGGGGACAGCTTAACAATGAGCAGTTCTTC.

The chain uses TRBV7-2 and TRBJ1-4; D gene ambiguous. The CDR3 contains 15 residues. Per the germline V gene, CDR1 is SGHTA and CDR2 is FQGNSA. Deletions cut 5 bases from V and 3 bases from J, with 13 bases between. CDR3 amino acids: CASSPSSAANEKLFF. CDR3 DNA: TGTGCCAGCAGCCCATCATCGGCAGCTAATGAAAAACTGTTTTTT.